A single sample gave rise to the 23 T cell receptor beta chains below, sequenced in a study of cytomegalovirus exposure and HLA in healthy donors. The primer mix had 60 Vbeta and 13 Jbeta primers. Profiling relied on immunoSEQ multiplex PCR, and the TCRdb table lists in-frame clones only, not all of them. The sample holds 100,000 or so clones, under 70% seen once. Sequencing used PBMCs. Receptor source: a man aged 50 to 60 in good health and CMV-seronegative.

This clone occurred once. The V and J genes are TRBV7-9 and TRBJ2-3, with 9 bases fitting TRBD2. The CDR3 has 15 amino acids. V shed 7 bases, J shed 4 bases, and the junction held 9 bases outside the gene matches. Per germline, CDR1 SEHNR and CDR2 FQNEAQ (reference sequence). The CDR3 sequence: CASNPGLAEADTQYF. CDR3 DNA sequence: TGTGCCAGCAACCCGGGACTAGCAGAGGCAGATACGCAGTATTTT.

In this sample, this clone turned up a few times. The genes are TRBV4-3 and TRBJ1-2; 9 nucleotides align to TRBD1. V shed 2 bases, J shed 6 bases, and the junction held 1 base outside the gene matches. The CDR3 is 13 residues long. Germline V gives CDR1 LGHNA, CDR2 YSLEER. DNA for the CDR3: TGCGCCAGCAGCCAAACAGGGGGCCATGGCTACACCTTC. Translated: CASSQTGGHGYTF.

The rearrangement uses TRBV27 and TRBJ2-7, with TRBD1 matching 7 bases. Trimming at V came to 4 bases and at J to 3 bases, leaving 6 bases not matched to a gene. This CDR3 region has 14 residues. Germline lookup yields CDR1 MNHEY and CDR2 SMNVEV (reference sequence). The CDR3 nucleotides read TGTGCCAGCAGTTGGCGGGCAGGGGGCTACGAGCAGTACTTC. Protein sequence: CASSWRAGGYEQYF.

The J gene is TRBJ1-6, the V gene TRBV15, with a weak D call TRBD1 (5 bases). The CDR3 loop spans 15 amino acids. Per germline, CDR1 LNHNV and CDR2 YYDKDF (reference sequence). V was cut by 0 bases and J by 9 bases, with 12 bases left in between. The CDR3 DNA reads TGTGCCACCAGCAGAGATCTAGACAGAATTTCACCCCTCCACTTT. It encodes CATSRDLDRISPLHF.

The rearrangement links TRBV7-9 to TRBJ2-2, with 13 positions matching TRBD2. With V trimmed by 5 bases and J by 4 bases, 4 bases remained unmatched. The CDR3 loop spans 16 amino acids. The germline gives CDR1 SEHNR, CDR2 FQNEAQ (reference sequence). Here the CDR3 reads CASSPLAGGLTGELFF. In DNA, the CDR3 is TGTGCCAGCAGCCCACTAGCGGGGGGGCTCACCGGGGAGCTGTTTTTT.

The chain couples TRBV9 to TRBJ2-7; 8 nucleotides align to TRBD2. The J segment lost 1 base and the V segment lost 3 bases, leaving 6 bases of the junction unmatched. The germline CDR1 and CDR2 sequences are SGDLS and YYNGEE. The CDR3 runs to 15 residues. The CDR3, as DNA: TGTGCCAGCAGCGCGGCTGGCGGGAGGTCCTACGAGCAGTACTTC. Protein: CASSAAGGRSYEQYF.

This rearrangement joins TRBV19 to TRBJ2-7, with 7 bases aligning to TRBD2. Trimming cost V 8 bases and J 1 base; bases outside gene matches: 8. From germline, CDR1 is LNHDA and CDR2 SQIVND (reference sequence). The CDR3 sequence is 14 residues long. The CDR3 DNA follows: TGTGCCAGTGGGGATACTAGCGCATCCTACGAGCAGTACTTC. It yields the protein CASGDTSASYEQYF. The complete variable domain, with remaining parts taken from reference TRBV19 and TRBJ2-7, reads DGGITQSPKYLFRKEGQNVTLSCEQNLNHDAMYWYRQDPGQGLRLIYYSQIVNDFQKGDIAEGYSVSREKKESFPLTVTSAQKNPTAFYLCASGDTSASYEQYFGPGTRLTVT.

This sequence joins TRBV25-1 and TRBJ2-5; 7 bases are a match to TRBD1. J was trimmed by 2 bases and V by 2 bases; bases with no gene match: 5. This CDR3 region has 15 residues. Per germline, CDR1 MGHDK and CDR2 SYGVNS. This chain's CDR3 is CASSEAYRGQETQYF. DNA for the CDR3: TGTGCCAGCAGTGAAGCCTACAGGGGTCAAGAGACCCAGTACTTC.

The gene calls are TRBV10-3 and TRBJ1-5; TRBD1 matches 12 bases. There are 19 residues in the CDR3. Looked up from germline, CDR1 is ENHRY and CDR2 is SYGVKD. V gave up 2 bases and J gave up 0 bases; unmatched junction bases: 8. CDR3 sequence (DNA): TGTGCCATCAGTGAGGGCAGGGACAGGGGGCTGGGTAGCAATCAGCCCCAGCATTTT. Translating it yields CAISEGRDRGLGSNQPQHF.

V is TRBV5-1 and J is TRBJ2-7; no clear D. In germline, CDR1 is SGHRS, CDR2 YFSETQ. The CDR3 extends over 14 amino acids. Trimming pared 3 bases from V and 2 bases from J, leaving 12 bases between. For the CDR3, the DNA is TGCGCCAGCAGCTACGGTTCGATCCCCTACGAGCAGTACTTC. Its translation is CASSYGSIPYEQYF.

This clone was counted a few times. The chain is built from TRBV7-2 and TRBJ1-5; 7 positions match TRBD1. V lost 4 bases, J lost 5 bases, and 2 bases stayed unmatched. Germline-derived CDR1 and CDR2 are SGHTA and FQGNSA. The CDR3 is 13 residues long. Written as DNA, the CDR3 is TGTGCCAGCAGCTCTACAGGGGATCAGCCCCAGCATTTT. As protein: CASSSTGDQPQHF.

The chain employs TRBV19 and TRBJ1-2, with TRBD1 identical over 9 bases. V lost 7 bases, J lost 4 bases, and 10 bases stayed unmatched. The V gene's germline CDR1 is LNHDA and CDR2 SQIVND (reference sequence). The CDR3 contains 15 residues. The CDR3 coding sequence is TGTGCCAGTACCAGAGACCGGGACAGGGCCTATGGCTACACCTTC. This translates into CASTRDRDRAYGYTF.

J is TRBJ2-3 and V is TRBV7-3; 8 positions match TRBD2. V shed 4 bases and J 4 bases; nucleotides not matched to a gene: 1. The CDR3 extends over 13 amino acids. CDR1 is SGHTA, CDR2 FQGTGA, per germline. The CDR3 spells CASSSTSADTQYF. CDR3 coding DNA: TGTGCCAGCAGCTCGACTAGCGCAGATACGCAGTATTTT.

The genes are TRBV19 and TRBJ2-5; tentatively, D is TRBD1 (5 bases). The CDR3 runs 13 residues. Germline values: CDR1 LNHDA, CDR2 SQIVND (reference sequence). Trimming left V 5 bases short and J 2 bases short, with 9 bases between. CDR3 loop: CASSSQAQETQYF. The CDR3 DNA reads TGTGCCAGTAGTTCACAGGCACAAGAGACCCAGTACTTC.

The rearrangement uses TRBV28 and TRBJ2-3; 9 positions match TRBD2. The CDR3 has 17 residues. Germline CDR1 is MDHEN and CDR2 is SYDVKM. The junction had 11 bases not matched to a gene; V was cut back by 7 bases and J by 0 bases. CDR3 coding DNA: TGTGCCAGCACCGCGGGAGGGCCCTTGGGGAGCACAGATACGCAGTATTTT. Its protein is CASTAGGPLGSTDTQYF. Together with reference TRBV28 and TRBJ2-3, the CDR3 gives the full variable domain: DVKVTQSSRYLVKRTGEKVFLECVQDMDHENMFWYRQDPGLGLRLIYFSYDVKMKEKGDIPEGYSVSREKKERFSLILESASTNQTSMYLCASTAGGPLGSTDTQYFGPGTRLTVL.

The CDR3 bases are TGTGCCAGCAGTCGTCGGGCAACGGGGGAAAAACTGTTTTTT. Encoded protein: CASSRRATGEKLFF. V is TRBV6-5 and J is TRBJ1-4, with D unclear. V was trimmed by 5 bases and J by 8 bases, leaving 15 bases between them. This CDR3 comprises 14 residues. Looked up from germline, CDR1 is MNHEY and CDR2 is SVGAGI.

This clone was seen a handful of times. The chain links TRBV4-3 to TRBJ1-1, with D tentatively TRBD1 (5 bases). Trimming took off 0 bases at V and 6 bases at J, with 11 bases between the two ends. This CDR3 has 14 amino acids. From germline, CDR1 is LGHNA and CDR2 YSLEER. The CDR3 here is CASSQDRVGPEAFF. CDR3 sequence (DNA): TGCGCCAGCAGCCAAGACAGGGTGGGCCCTGAAGCTTTCTTT.

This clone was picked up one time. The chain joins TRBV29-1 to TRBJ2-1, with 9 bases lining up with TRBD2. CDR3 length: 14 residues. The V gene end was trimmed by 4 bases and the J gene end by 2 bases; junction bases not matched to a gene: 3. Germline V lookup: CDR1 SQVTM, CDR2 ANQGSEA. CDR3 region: CSVASGRTYNEQFF. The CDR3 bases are TGCAGCGTTGCAAGCGGGAGGACCTACAATGAGCAGTTCTTC.

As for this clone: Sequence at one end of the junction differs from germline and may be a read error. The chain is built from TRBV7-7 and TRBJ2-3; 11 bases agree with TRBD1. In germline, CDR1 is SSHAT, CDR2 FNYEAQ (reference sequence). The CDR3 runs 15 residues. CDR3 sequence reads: CASSPGQGASDTQYF. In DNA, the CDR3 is TGTGCTAGCAGCCCCGGACAGGGGGCGTCAGATACGCAGTATTTT.

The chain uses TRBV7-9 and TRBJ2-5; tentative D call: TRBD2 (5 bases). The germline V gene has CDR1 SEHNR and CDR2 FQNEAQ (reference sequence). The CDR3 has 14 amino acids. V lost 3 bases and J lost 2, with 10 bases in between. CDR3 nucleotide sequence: TGTGCCAGCAGCTTGGGAGCAAGTCAAGAGACCCAGTACTTC. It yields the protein CASSLGASQETQYF. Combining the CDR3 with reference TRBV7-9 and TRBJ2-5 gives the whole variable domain DTGVSQNPRHKITKRGQNVTFRCDPISEHNRLYWYRQTLGQGPEFLTYFQNEAQLEKSRLLSDRFSAERPKGSFSTLEIQRTEQGDSAMYLCASSLGASQETQYFGPGTRLLVL.

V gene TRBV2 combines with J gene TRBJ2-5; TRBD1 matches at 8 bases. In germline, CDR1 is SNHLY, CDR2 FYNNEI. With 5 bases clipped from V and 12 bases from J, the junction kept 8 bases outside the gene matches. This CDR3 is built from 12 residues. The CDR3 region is CASSTQGVEEYF. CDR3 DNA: TGTGCCAGCAGTACACAGGGGGTGGAGGAGTACTTC.

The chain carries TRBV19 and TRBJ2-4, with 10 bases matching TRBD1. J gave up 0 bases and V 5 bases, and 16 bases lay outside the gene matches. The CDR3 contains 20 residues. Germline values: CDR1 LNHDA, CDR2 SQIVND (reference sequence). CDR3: CASSPPGTGDKPLAKNIQYF. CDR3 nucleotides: TGTGCCAGTAGTCCCCCCGGGACAGGGGATAAGCCCCTAGCCAAAAACATTCAGTACTTC. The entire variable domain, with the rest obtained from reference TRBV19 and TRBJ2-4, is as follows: DGGITQSPKYLFRKEGQNVTLSCEQNLNHDAMYWYRQDPGQGLRLIYYSQIVNDFQKGDIAEGYSVSREKKESFPLTVTSAQKNPTAFYLCASSPPGTGDKPLAKNIQYFGAGTRLSVL.

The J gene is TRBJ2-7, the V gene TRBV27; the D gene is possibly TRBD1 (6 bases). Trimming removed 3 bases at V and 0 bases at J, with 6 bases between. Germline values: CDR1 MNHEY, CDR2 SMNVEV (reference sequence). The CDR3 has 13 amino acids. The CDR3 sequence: CASSFRGSYEQYF. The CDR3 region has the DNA TGTGCCAGCAGTTTCAGGGGCTCCTACGAGCAGTACTTC.